This TCR beta chain was sequenced in a study of molecular identifiers for immune sequencing clone quantification. Notes on the study in general: Effector cells had over 98% of their molecules in clones above 20 RNA copies, while naive cells had under 1%.

Concerning this clonotype itself: Its antigen remains unknown. A much larger clone sits a single nucleotide away, making a read error possible. A read error is likely, as this CDR3 ends without the conserved phenylalanine or tryptophan.

As previously described, bulk TCR libraries were made using listed TCR primers. A single record per CDR3 protein comes from TCRdb applying MiXCR to the PCR reads. The data show 62,000 or so distinct CDR3 sequences, with around 18% seen just once and 1.5% held by the top ten. Researchers sorted naive CD8 T cells as cells that were CD8+CD4-CCR7+CD45RA+. This receptor was taken from a human donor in good health. Some libraries in this study had Jurkat cell RNA spiked in. The material sequenced was naive CD8+ T cells from blood, with Jurkat cell RNA spiked in. Subset specified: FACS-sorted CD8+CD4-CCR7+CD45RA+ naive T cells.

The DNA of the CDR3 is TGTGCTAGTGGTTTTTCTGAGGGGACTATCACTGAAGCTTTCTCT. It yields the protein CASGFSEGTITEAFS. The chain links TRBV12-5 to TRBJ1-1; D is possibly TRBD1 (5 bases). The CDR3 totals 15 residues. V was shortened by 3 bases and J by 4 bases, with 15 bases between the two germline ends. CDR1 is LGHNT and CDR2 is FRNRAP in the germline V gene.